This T cell receptor beta chain derives from a study of cytomegalovirus exposure and HLA in healthy donors. About the study: The approximately 110 validation repertoires and the roughly 670 first-cohort repertoires shared a platform, a later analysis reported.

Sequencing used immunoSEQ multiplex PCR; TCRdb keeps in-frame clones, though not all of them. The sample lists a few hundred thousand clones, about 86% occurring once. In germline, CDR1 is LNHNV, CDR2 YYDKDF (reference sequence). The CDR3 contains 15 residues. Between the trimmed V and J ends, which lost 0 bases and 5 bases, there was a span of 13 bases. This clone was observed once. The origin of this receptor is a woman in her late teens or twenties in good health and CMV-seronegative. The chain combines TRBV15 with TRBJ1-1; D might be TRBD1 (6 bases). Sequenced: PBMCs. CDR3 sequence: CATSRDHSGVTEAFF. In DNA, the CDR3 is TGTGCCACCAGCAGAGATCACTCAGGGGTAACTGAAGCTTTCTTT.